This record covers a single T cell receptor (beta chain). The sample comes from a study of blood T cell repertoires in COVID-19. CDR1 and CDR2 (germline): SGHTA, FQGTGA. This CDR3 region has 14 residues. V was pared by 2 bases and J by 6 bases, with 6 bases of the junction left unmatched. Profiled with immunoSEQ multiplex PCR; TCRdb holds only in-frame clones, not every one. This table holds approximately 200,000 clones, roughly 84% found once. The origin of this receptor is a woman in her thirties who had recovered from COVID-19. The chain employs TRBV7-3 and TRBJ1-2, with 7 bases aligning to TRBD1. The sequenced material came from PBMCs or T cells enriched from blood (not recorded which). This CDR3 reads CASSLWRQGNGYTF. Written as DNA, the CDR3 is TGTGCCAGCAGCTTATGGCGACAGGGCAATGGCTACACCTTC. Looking up the rest from reference TRBV7-3 and TRBJ1-2 gives the full variable domain: GAGVSQTPSNKVTEKGKYVELRCDPISGHTALYWYRQSLGQGPEFLIYFQGTGAADDSGLPNDRFFAVRPEGSVSTLKIQRTERGDSAVYLCASSLWRQGNGYTFGSGTRLTVV.